This entry is about one TCR beta chain. Its antigen is still unknown. The sample belongs to a study of CXCR3-negative and CXCR3-positive naive CD8 T cells. General study points: Partly lower CXCR3 expression followed cryopreservation, and most assays relied on fresh PBMCs. Sequencing showed both naive subsets with comparably high diversity, and memory CD8+ cells much lower. Comparison of naive CXCR3-negative and CXCR3-positive cells revealed similar TRBV-TRBJ usage, while memory cells differed.

Germline CDR1 DFQATT, CDR2 SNEGSKA (reference sequence). The CDR3 has 15 amino acids. The TRB cDNA libraries were prepared by 5' RACE with UMI labels. Reprocessing the 5' RACE reads, TCRdb reports a single entry for every CDR3 protein and omits DNA. Seen in this sample are roughly 48,000 distinct CDR3 sequences; the ten most common clones hold about 15%. Triplicate sorting captured a few hundred thousand cells each from every CD8+ T cell subset. The sequence was obtained from a human donor in good health. Some clones in this sample may be carry-over from other donors' samples. V usage is TRBV20-1 and J usage is TRBJ2-3; lacking DNA, the TRBD1 call made by TCRdb goes unchecked. What was sequenced was memory CD8+ T cells from blood. CDR3 sequence reads: CSATEGTFDTDTQYF.